Listed below are T cell receptor beta chains from one sample, sequenced in a study of cytomegalovirus exposure and HLA in healthy donors. Sequenced by immunoSEQ multiplex PCR; TCRdb stores in-frame clones only, minus some. The table records over 150,000 clones, 77% of them present only once. The sample consisted of PBMCs. The receptors originated from a man aged 30 to 39 in good health and CMV-seropositive. CDR3s include the opening cysteine and the closing phenylalanine or tryptophan. The D gene is left open where the match is weak. A clone size is listed for some rows: how often the clone was seen (once, few, many), or a class if it is expanded.

J gene: TRBJ2-7; clone size: NA; D gene: NA; V gene: TRBV19; CDR3 DNA: TGTGCCAGTAGTATATCCCAAGGCGGGACCTACGAGCAGTACTTC; CDR3 protein: CASSISQGGTYEQYF
J gene: TRBJ1-6; clone size: NA; D gene: TRBD1; V gene: TRBV11-2; CDR3 DNA: TGTGCCAGCAGCTTATCTTGGGACAGTAATTCACCCCTCCACTTT; CDR3 protein: CASSLSWDSNSPLHF
J gene: TRBJ1-5; clone size: NA; D gene: NA; V gene: TRBV7-6; CDR3 DNA: TGTGCCAGCAGCTTAGACGGGGGGATCTTCAATCAGCCCCAGCATTTT; CDR3 protein: CASSLDGGIFNQPQHF
J gene: TRBJ2-6; clone size: NA; D gene: NA; V gene: TRBV10-3; CDR3 DNA: TGTGCCATCAGTCCCTCGACAGGAACCCACTCTGGGGCCAACGTCCTGACTTTC; CDR3 protein: CAISPSTGTHSGANVLTF
J gene: TRBJ1-4; clone size: few; D gene: NA; V gene: TRBV15; CDR3 DNA: TGTGCCACCAGCTGGCGGGGGGGTGAAAAACTGTTTTTT; CDR3 protein: CATSWRGGEKLFF
J gene: TRBJ2-3; clone size: NA; D gene: TRBD2; V gene: TRBV9; CDR3 DNA: TGTGCCAGCAGCTCCCTTTGGGGGGGAACAGATACGCAGTATTTT; CDR3 protein: CASSSLWGGTDTQYF
J gene: TRBJ2-1; clone size: NA; D gene: NA; V gene: TRBV28; CDR3 DNA: TGTGCCAGCAGTCCCCGGATCCGACTATCCCCGGGGGATGAGCAGTTCTTC; CDR3 protein: CASSPRIRLSPGDEQFF
J gene: TRBJ1-4; clone size: NA; D gene: TRBD1; V gene: TRBV30; CDR3 DNA: TGTGCCTGGTCGCGACAGGGTTCTGAAAAACTGTTTTTT; CDR3 protein: CAWSRQGSEKLFF
J gene: TRBJ2-7; clone size: NA; D gene: NA; V gene: TRBV19; CDR3 DNA: TGTGCCAGTAGTAGCGAACAGGGCTACGAGCAGTACTTC; CDR3 protein: CASSSEQGYEQYF
J gene: TRBJ1-4; clone size: NA; D gene: TRBD1; V gene: TRBV28; CDR3 DNA: TGTGCCACCAGTAAATTTGACAGGGTCGGGGTTGAAAAACTGTTTTTT; CDR3 protein: CATSKFDRVGVEKLFF
J gene: TRBJ2-7; clone size: NA; D gene: TRBD1; V gene: TRBV5-1; CDR3 DNA: TGCGCCAGCAGCCCAGGGACAGACTCAAACTACGAGCAGTACTTC; CDR3 protein: CASSPGTDSNYEQYF